This T cell receptor beta chain was obtained from a study of identical twins. Carrying unique molecular identifiers, the cDNA also gained a universal primer site through template switching. MiXCR was run by TCRdb on the 5' RACE reads, yielding one entry per CDR3 protein. The sample shows 250,000 or so distinct CDR3 sequences, about 8% of them seen only once. The CDR3 is 14 residues long. Germline V lookup: CDR1 DFQATT, CDR2 SNEGSKA (reference sequence). The germline V and J ends were trimmed by 6 bases and 0 bases, with 13 bases remaining between them. These same data were also listed under a study on yellow fever vaccine responses in identical twins. That study adds: Reportedly, the T cell response mounted by twins to vaccine seemed partly convergent, partly personalized.

The chain is built from TRBV20-1 and TRBJ2-3; D possibly corresponds to TRBD2 (5 bases). Input material: CD8+ T cells sorted from blood. This TCR came from a woman younger than 30 in good health. The CDR3 spells CSATEDLSTDTQYF. The CDR3 nucleotides are TGCAGTGCCACGGAGGACCTTAGCACAGATACGCAGTATTTT.